This T cell receptor (beta chain) is drawn from a study of cytomegalovirus exposure and HLA in healthy donors. Whole-study context: Earlier, 150 million to 200 million T cells were analyzed, and some 120 million unique TCR beta sequences were found among them.

Overall study findings and caveats: Sequence variants that were highly shared formed a cluster that was likely a sequencing artifact.

The CDR3 is 15 amino acids. The germline gives CDR1 SGHDT, CDR2 YYEEEE. Losses at the gene ends were 4 bases for V and 10 bases for J; bases not matched to a gene: 13. With 60 Vbeta and 13 Jbeta primers, the PCR was carried out. The assay was immunoSEQ multiplex PCR, and TCRdb's table has in-frame clones only and misses some. The sample comprises roughly 110,000 clones, more than 60% of which are singletons, and about 2.5% rests with the top ten. This clone was seen once. Its antigen is unknown. The material sequenced was PBMCs. This TCR came from a female donor in good health and CMV-seronegative. This chain uses TRBV5-6 with TRBJ2-1, with 8 nucleotides matching TRBD2. CDR3 coding DNA: TGTGCCAGCAGCCCGCCGGGTCAACGGGGGGGGGAGCAGTTCTTC. This translates into CASSPPGQRGGEQFF.